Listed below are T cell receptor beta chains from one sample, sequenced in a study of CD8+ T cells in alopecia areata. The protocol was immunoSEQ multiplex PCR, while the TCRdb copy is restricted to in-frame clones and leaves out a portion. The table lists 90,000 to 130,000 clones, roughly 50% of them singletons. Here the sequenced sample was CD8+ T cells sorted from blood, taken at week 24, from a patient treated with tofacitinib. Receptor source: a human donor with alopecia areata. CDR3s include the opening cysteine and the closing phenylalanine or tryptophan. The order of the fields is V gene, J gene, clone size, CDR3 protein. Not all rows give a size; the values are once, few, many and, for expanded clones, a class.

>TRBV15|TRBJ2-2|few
CATSIDSTNTGELFF
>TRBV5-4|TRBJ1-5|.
CASSVGQGEPQHF
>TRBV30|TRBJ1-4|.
CAWSPGTGDEKLFF
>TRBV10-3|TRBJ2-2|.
CAIHDREDTGELFF
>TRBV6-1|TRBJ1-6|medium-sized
CASRPGPDNSPLHF
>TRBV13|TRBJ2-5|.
CASSRAGTRGETQYF
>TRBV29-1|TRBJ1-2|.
CSVVVSGEGYTF
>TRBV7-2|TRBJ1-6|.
CASSLALTGSPLHF
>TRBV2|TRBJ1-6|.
CASSEPEIYNSPLHF
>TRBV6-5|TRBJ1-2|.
CASSYLGGEYGYTF
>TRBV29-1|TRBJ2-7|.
CSVEWDGEQYF
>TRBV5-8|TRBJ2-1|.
CASSLRGRWNEQFF
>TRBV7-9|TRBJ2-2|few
CASSPSRDLNTGELFF
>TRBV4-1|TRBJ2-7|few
CASSLRDGPYEQYF
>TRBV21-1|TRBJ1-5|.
CASSKALADQHF
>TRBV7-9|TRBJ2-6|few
CASSTTTGNSGANVLTF
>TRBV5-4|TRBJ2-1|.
CASSLGGEQFF
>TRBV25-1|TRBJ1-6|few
CASRGTGYNSPLHF
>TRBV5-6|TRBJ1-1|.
CASSLSAGNTEAFF
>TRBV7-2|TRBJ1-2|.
CASSLSIRSLYYGYTF
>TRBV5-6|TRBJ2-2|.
CAAGSGGNTGELFF
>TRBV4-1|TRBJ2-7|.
CASSLDMESYEQYF
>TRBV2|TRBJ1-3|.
CASRGESGTGSGNTIYF
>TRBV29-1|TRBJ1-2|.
CSVAGTGNGGYTF
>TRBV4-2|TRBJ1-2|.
CASSQEVAGAVYGYTF
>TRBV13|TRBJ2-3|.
CASSLEGTDTQYF